Following are 17 T cell receptor beta chains from one sample sequenced in a study of blood T cell repertoires in COVID-19. Using immunoSEQ multiplex PCR, the repertoire was profiled, and TCRdb retains in-frame clones only, with some absent. The sample has around 330,000 clones, around 85% seen once; the top ten hold around 2%. Sequenced sample: PBMCs or T cells enriched from blood (not recorded which). Source of these receptors: a woman aged 30 to 39 who had been exposed to COVID-19.

This chain connects TRBV6-6 to TRBJ1-1; D gene unclear. Trimming shortened V by 0 bases and J by 10 bases, and 12 bases separated the two germline ends. CDR3 size: 13 residues. Germline V gives CDR1 MNHNY, CDR2 SVGAGI (reference sequence). CDR3 sequence: CASSYSPREGAFF. CDR3 DNA: TGTGCCAGCAGTTACTCGCCCCGGGAAGGAGCTTTCTTT.

V is TRBV20-1 and J is TRBJ1-2; D is undetermined. Germline CDR1 reads DFQATT; CDR2 reads SNEGSKA (reference sequence). V lost 3 bases, J lost 9 bases, and 17 bases lay in between. The CDR3 contains 13 residues. The CDR3 nucleotides read TGCAGTGCTAGTTCCCGGGTTGGGTTGAGCTACACCTTC. As protein: CSASSRVGLSYTF.

The chain joins TRBV5-1 to TRBJ2-3, with TRBD1 matching over 9 bases. V shed 4 bases, J shed 3 bases, and the junction held 15 bases outside the gene matches. This CDR3 has 18 amino acids. CDR1 and CDR2 from the germline V gene are SGHRS and YFSETQ. The chain's CDR3 is CASSPSPPGTGSTDTQYF. In DNA, the CDR3 is TGCGCCAGCAGCCCCTCTCCGCCCGGGACAGGGTCGACAGATACGCAGTATTTT.

This rearrangement joins TRBV12-3 or TRBV12-4 to TRBJ2-5, with a tentative D call TRBD1 (6 bases). The ends were cut back, 6 bases at V and 2 bases at J, with 7 bases in the middle. CDR3 length equals 12 residues. Here the CDR3 reads CASSGQQETQYF. In nucleotides, the CDR3 is TGTGCCAGCAGCGGACAGCAAGAGACCCAGTACTTC.

The chain employs TRBV5-1 and TRBJ2-5, with TRBD1 matching 8 bases. Germline CDR1 reads SGHRS; CDR2 reads YFSETQ. The CDR3 runs to 16 residues. J was trimmed by 5 bases and V by 2 bases; bases with no gene match: 11. CDR3 nucleotide sequence: TGCGCCAGCAGCTTAGGGTTGACAGGGGTTTGGGAGACCCAGTACTTC. Translated, it gives CASSLGLTGVWETQYF.

The chain uses TRBV7-3 and TRBJ1-2, with 10 bases lining up with TRBD1. Germline assignment: CDR1 SGHTA and CDR2 FQGTGA. This CDR3 has 13 residues. V trimming: 2 bases; J trimming: 8 bases; junction bases outside the gene matches: 2. DNA of the CDR3: TGTGCCAGCAGCTTAGGGACAGGGGACGGCTACACCTTC. This encodes CASSLGTGDGYTF.

In DNA form, the CDR3 reads TGTGCCACCAGCAGTACAGCAAACTATGGCTACACCTTC. The encoded protein is CATSSTANYGYTF. This chain links TRBV15 with TRBJ1-2; D is uncertain. V was cut by 3 bases and J by 2 bases, with 7 bases left in between. CDR3 length equals 13 residues. Germline lookup yields CDR1 LNHNV and CDR2 YYDKDF (reference sequence).

This clone appeared a single time. This sequence joins TRBV28 and TRBJ1-5, with 9 bases identical to TRBD1. V was pared by 2 bases and J by 1 base, with 3 bases of the junction left unmatched. CDR1 and CDR2 (germline): MDHEN, SYDVKM. CDR3 length equals 16 residues. In nucleotides, the CDR3 is TGTGCCAGCAGTTTAAGACAGGGGGGCAGCAATCAGCCCCAGCATTTT. It specifies CASSLRQGGSNQPQHF. The full variable domain, with the rest looked up from reference TRBV28 and TRBJ1-5, is DVKVTQSSRYLVKRTGEKVFLECVQDMDHENMFWYRQDPGLGLRLIYFSYDVKMKEKGDIPEGYSVSREKKERFSLILESASTNQTSMYLCASSLRQGGSNQPQHFGDGTRLSIL.

This chain links TRBV14 with TRBJ1-3; no firm D call. V was shortened by 6 bases and J by 0 bases, with 6 bases between the two germline ends. There are 13 residues in the CDR3. Germline CDR1 SGHDN, CDR2 FVKESK. The CDR3, as DNA: TGTGCCAGCAGAAGCTACTCTGGAAACACCATATATTTT. Protein: CASRSYSGNTIYF. The variable domain in full, with the rest retrieved from reference TRBV14 and TRBJ1-3, is EAGVTQFPSHSVIEKGQTVTLRCDPISGHDNLYWYRRVMGKEIKFLLHFVKESKQDESGMPNNRFLAERTGGTYSTLKVQPAELEDSGVYFCASRSYSGNTIYFGEGSWLTVV.

This clone was recorded once. This sequence joins TRBV5-1 and TRBJ2-7; 9 positions match TRBD2. Germline CDR1 SGHRS, CDR2 YFSETQ. The CDR3 extends over 15 amino acids. V shed 0 bases and J 2 bases; nucleotides not matched to a gene: 3. The CDR3 bases are TGCGCCAGCAGCTTGGCCACTAGCGGGCCCTACGAGCAGTACTTC. It encodes CASSLATSGPYEQYF.

V and J are TRBV27 and TRBJ1-1; D might be TRBD1 (5 bases). V was trimmed by 2 bases and J by 5 bases, leaving 15 bases between them. Germline lookup yields CDR1 MNHEY and CDR2 SMNVEV (reference sequence). The CDR3 runs to 15 residues. The CDR3 DNA is TGTGCCAGCAGTTTAGAGAGAAGGGGTGGAACTGAAGCTTTCTTT. Its protein product is CASSLERRGGTEAFF.

The chain carries TRBV28 and TRBJ1-6; a weak D match, TRBD1 (6 bases). The CDR3 is 15 residues long. The V gene's germline CDR1 is MDHEN and CDR2 SYDVKM. Trimming removed 3 bases from V and 9 bases from J, with 15 bases in between. The CDR3 loop is CASSFVGGPSSPLHF. For the CDR3, the DNA is TGTGCCAGCAGTTTTGTGGGGGGGCCAAGTTCACCCCTCCACTTT.

The J gene is TRBJ2-7, the V gene TRBV3-1 (or the pseudogene TRBV3-2), with 7 bases matching TRBD1. After removal of 4 bases from V and 6 bases from J, the junction contained 9 bases not matched to a gene. The CDR3 totals 14 residues. CDR1 is LGHDT, CDR2 YNNKEL, per germline (reference sequence). The CDR3 bases are TGTGCCAGCAGCCGGGACAGCGTGATCGGCGAGCAGTACTTC. It is translated as CASSRDSVIGEQYF.

The CDR3 nucleotides read TGTGCCAGCATCAAGAGGGGGACGTGGAAATGGCACGAGCAGTACTTC. The encoded protein is CASIKRGTWKWHEQYF. The chain couples TRBV6-6 to TRBJ2-7; D might be TRBD1 (6 bases). The CDR3 length is 16 residues. V lost 7 bases and J lost 5, with 24 bases in between. The germline V gene encodes CDR1 MNHNY and CDR2 SVGAGI (reference sequence).

The CDR3 DNA sequence: TGTGCCAGCAGTTATGACGCGGGAGAGTTCGATGAGCAGTTCTTC. Translating it yields CASSYDAGEFDEQFF. The chain uses TRBV6-5 and TRBJ2-1; 7 positions match TRBD2. Germline V CDR1 and CDR2: MNHEY, SVGAGI. The ends lost 3 bases at V and 8 bases at J; junction bases unmatched: 10. This CDR3 is built from 15 residues.

V and J are TRBV5-4 and TRBJ1-2; 8 bases fit TRBD1. V was clipped by 4 bases and J by 8 bases; unmatched bases: 10. CDR1 SGHNT and CDR2 YYREEE come from the germline V gene (reference sequence). The CDR3 length is 14 residues. The CDR3 spells CASSPGQASGGYTF. CDR3 DNA sequence: TGTGCCAGCAGCCCGGGACAGGCCTCCGGGGGCTACACCTTC.

The rearrangement links TRBV4-3 to TRBJ2-7; TRBD1 matches 11 bases. J lost 3 bases, V lost 0 bases, and 1 base had no gene match. This CDR3 has 15 residues. CDR1 is LGHNA, CDR2 YSLEER, per germline. This CDR3 reads CASSQEGTGGYEQYF. CDR3 nucleotides: TGCGCCAGCAGCCAAGAAGGGACAGGGGGCTACGAGCAGTACTTC.